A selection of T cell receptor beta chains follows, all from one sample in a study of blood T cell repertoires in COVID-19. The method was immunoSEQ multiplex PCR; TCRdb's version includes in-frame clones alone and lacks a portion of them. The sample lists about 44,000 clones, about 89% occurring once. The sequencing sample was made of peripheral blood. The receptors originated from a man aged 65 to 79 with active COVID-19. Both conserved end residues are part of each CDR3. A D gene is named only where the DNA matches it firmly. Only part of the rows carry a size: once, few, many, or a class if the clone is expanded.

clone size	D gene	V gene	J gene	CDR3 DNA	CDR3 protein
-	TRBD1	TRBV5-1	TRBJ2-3	TGCGCCAGCAGCCGATGGACCGACAGGGGGCCCACAGATACGCAGTATTTT	CASSRWTDRGPTDTQYF
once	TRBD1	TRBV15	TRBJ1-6	TGTGCCACCAGCGCATCCGGGACAGCGAATTCACCCCTCCACTTT	CATSASGTANSPLHF
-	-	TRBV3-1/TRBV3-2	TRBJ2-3	TGTGCCAGCAGCCAAGAAGCAGCGGGTAGCACAGATACGCAGTATTTT	CASSQEAAGSTDTQYF
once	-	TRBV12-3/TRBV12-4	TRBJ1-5	TGTGCCAGCAGTTTGGGGGGGCCTCAGCCCCAGCATTTT	CASSLGGPQPQHF
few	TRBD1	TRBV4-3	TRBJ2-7	TGCGCCAGCAGCCCTCTTCCGGGACAGGGCTCCGAGCAGTACTTC	CASSPLPGQGSEQYF
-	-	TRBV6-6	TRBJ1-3	TGTGCCAGCGGAATGGGGGCATCTGGAAACACCATATATTTT	CASGMGASGNTIYF
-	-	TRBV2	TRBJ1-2	TGTGCCAGCAGTGATGGGGCAGGGCTTGGCTACACCTTC	CASSDGAGLGYTF
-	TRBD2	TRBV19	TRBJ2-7	TGTGCCAGTAGTTCCCAGCGGGGGGGCTACCACGAGCAGTACTTC	CASSSQRGGYHEQYF
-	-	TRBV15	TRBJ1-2	TGTGCCACCAGCAGAAAACAGGGAAGTGGCTATGGCTACACCTTC	CATSRKQGSGYGYTF
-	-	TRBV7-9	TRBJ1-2	TGTGCCAGCAGCTCCGACTATGGCTACACCTTC	CASSSDYGYTF
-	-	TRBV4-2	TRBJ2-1	TGTGCCAGCAACGACAAGAGCTCCTACAATGAGCAGTTCTTC	CASNDKSSYNEQFF
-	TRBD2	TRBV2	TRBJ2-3	TGTGCCAGCAGTGTCCTAGCGGGGGGCACAGATACGCAGTATTTT	CASSVLAGGTDTQYF
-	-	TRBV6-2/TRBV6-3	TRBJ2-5	TGTGCCAGCAGTTTACCCCTTTCGACTGGAGAGACCCAGTACTTC	CASSLPLSTGETQYF
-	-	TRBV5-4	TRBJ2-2	TGTGCCAGCAGCTTGCGACAGAACACCGGGGAGCTGTTTTTT	CASSLRQNTGELFF
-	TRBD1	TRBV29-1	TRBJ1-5	TGCAGCGTTGTGGACAGGGAAGGTCAGCCCCAGCATTTT	CSVVDREGQPQHF
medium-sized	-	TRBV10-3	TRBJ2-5	TGTGCCATCAGTCCGGACTGGAAGCAAGAGACCCAGTACTTC	CAISPDWKQETQYF
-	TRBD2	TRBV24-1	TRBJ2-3	TGTGCCACCAGTGGTTCTAGCGGGGGGCCAGATACGCAGTATTTT	CATSGSSGGPDTQYF
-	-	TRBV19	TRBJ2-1	TGTGCCAGTAGTGCAACTTACAATGAGCAGTTCTTC	CASSATYNEQFF
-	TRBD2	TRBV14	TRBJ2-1	TGTGCCAGCAGCCAAGAGTACAAGATAGCGGGGGGACATCACTACAATGAGCAGTTCTTC	CASSQEYKIAGGHHYNEQFF
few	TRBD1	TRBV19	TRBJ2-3	TGTGCCAGTAGCCCCTGGGACAGTCCCTCGGGTACGCAGTATTTT	CASSPWDSPSGTQYF
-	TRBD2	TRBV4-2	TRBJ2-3	TGTGCCAGCAGCACCCGGGGTAGCGGGGGGCCATCAGATACGCAGTATTTT	CASSTRGSGGPSDTQYF
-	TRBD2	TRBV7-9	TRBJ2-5	TGTGCCAGCAGAGAAATAGCGGGGGGCTTTCAAGAGACCCAGTACTTC	CASREIAGGFQETQYF
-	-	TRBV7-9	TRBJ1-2	TGTGCCAGCAGCTCTGCTCTTTGGACAGAGATCTATGGCTACACCTTC	CASSSALWTEIYGYTF
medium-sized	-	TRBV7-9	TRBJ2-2	TGTGCCAGCAGCCCCCCCCAGGGCACCGGGGAGCTGTTTTTT	CASSPPQGTGELFF
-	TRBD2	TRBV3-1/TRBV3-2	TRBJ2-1	TGTGCCAGCGGCCCTAGCGGGGACTACAATGAGCAGTTCTTC	CASGPSGDYNEQFF
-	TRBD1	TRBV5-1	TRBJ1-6	TGCGCCAGCAGCCCAAACCCGCCGACAGGGGGCAATTCACCCCTCCACTTT	CASSPNPPTGGNSPLHF
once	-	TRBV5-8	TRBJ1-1	TGTGCCAGCAGCTTGTTTCAGGGACTGGGGATTAGGGACACTGAAGCTTTCTTT	CASSLFQGLGIRDTEAFF
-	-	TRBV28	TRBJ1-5	TGTGCCAGCAGTTTAGCATCCAGAGGGCAGCCCCAGCATTTT	CASSLASRGQPQHF
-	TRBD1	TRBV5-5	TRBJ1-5	TGTGCCAGCAGCCAGGGGGCGGGCGATCAGCCCCAGCATTTT	CASSQGAGDQPQHF